Below, 21 T cell receptor beta chains from the same sample are listed, as sequenced in a study of blood T cell repertoires in COVID-19 (TCRdb year 2020). Libraries came from the immunoSEQ multiplex PCR assay. TCRdb limited this immuneACCESS table to in-frame rearrangements with V and J called. A share of clones is missing; checked studies link under half to unresolved V genes, and the rest is unexplained. The sample table shows around 130,000 clones, and approximately 90% are seen once. The top ten clonotypes cover about 2% of the sample. Sequenced input: peripheral blood. The receptors here all came from a woman aged 50 to 60 with acute or convalescent COVID-19.

The J gene is TRBJ1-1, the V gene TRBV6-6, with D possibly TRBD1 on 6 matching bases. Trimming pared 4 bases from V and 7 bases from J, leaving 16 bases between. The length of the CDR3 is 14 residues. Germline values: CDR1 MNHNY, CDR2 SVGAGI (reference sequence). Written as DNA, the CDR3 is TGTGCCAGCAGTTTTGCAGGGGTTAATGGTGAAGCTTTCTTT. It codes for CASSFAGVNGEAFF.

Written as DNA, the CDR3 is TGCGCCAGCAGCCCCTCAGACAGGGGGGATTCACCCCTCCACTTT. Translation: CASSPSDRGDSPLHF. The gene calls are TRBV5-1 and TRBJ1-6; 9 bases map to TRBD1. The J segment lost 8 bases and the V segment lost 4 bases, leaving 7 bases of the junction unmatched. This CDR3 has 15 amino acids. CDR1 is SGHRS, CDR2 YFSETQ, per germline.

This clone was detected a few times. The V and J genes are TRBV2 and TRBJ2-7; D perhaps matches TRBD1 (6 bases). The germline V gene has CDR1 SNHLY and CDR2 FYNNEI. V was cut by 1 base and J by 6 bases, with 16 bases left in between. CDR3 length equals 15 residues. The CDR3 nucleotides are TGTGCCAGCAGTGAAGGGACAGTCCAGCCTTTCGAGCAGTACTTC. It translates to CASSEGTVQPFEQYF.

The chain couples TRBV5-6 to TRBJ2-5, with TRBD2 matching 9 bases. The CDR3 runs 16 residues. Germline V gives CDR1 SGHDT, CDR2 YYEEEE. Losses at the gene ends were 0 bases for V and 6 bases for J; bases not matched to a gene: 9. The CDR3 loop reads CASSLDFAGGPQTQYF. In DNA, the CDR3 is TGTGCCAGCAGCTTGGATTTCGCGGGGGGGCCTCAGACCCAGTACTTC.

The rearrangement uses TRBV18 and TRBJ2-6; 9 nucleotides match TRBD1. The CDR3 covers 18 residues. V lost 5 bases to trimming and J lost 4 bases; unmatched junction nucleotides: 12. Germline V gene sequence: CDR1 KGHSH, CDR2 LQKENI. DNA for the CDR3: TGTGCCAGCTCAGAGCAGCCCGGGACAGGGCCCGGGGCCAACGTCCTGACTTTC. Its translation: CASSEQPGTGPGANVLTF.

This chain connects TRBV5-6 to TRBJ1-4; D remains unclear. Germline lookup yields CDR1 SGHDT and CDR2 YYEEEE. The CDR3 loop spans 17 amino acids. V lost 0 bases, J lost 0 bases, and 12 bases lay in between. The CDR3 DNA sequence: TGTGCCAGCAGCTTGGCTGCACAGCCTCCAACTAATGAAAAACTGTTTTTT. Amino acid sequence: CASSLAAQPPTNEKLFF.

The chain employs TRBV5-1 and TRBJ1-3, with a tentative D call TRBD1 (6 bases). Germline V gene sequence: CDR1 SGHRS, CDR2 YFSETQ. This CDR3 region has 16 residues. The ends were cut back, 4 bases at V and 0 bases at J, with 14 bases in the middle. The CDR3 coding sequence is TGCGCCAGCAGCGTTGGACAGCTAAGCTCTGGAAACACCATATATTTT. This translates into CASSVGQLSSGNTIYF.

The J gene is TRBJ2-7, the V gene TRBV5-1; D is perhaps TRBD1 (6 bases). CDR1 and CDR2 (germline): SGHRS, YFSETQ. Trimming shortened V by 2 bases and J by 3 bases, and 15 bases separated the two germline ends. This CDR3 region has 15 residues. The CDR3 DNA is TGCGCCAGCAGCTTCGCCGGACAGAGCTACTACGAGCAGTACTTC. This translates into CASSFAGQSYYEQYF.

The V and J genes are TRBV10-3 and TRBJ2-5; D is unresolved. The CDR3 totals 12 residues. Between the trimmed V and J ends, which lost 2 bases and 4 bases, there was a span of 5 bases. Looked up from germline, CDR1 is ENHRY and CDR2 is SYGVKD. The CDR3 loop is CAISEDTETQYF. The CDR3 DNA sequence: TGTGCCATCAGTGAGGACACAGAGACCCAGTACTTC.

The rearrangement links TRBV18 to TRBJ1-1; D not resolved. The CDR3 is 15 amino acids. Germline values: CDR1 KGHSH, CDR2 LQKENI. Between the trimmed V and J ends, which lost 2 bases and 3 bases, there was a span of 13 bases. CDR3 DNA: TGTGCCAGCTCACCAAGGATAGGAGAGGACACTGAAGCTTTCTTT. Protein product: CASSPRIGEDTEAFF.

This clone was recorded a few times. The V call is TRBV4-2, the J call TRBJ2-7; 8 bases match TRBD1. The V gene end was trimmed by 5 bases and the J gene end by 2 bases; junction bases not matched to a gene: 14. The CDR3 runs to 17 residues. Germline values: CDR1 LGHNA, CDR2 YNFKEQ. CDR3 DNA sequence: TGTGCCAGCAGCTCGCACTCGGCCGGGACAGGACCCTACGAGCAGTACTTC. This translates into CASSSHSAGTGPYEQYF.

The chain employs TRBV24-1 and TRBJ2-2; 9 bases agree with TRBD1. Trimming took 3 bases from V and 5 from J; bases not matched to a gene: 6. Germline-derived CDR1 and CDR2 are KGHDR and SFDVKD. The CDR3 is made up of 16 amino acids. CDR3 loop: CATSDRQGVNTGELFF. The CDR3 DNA follows: TGTGCCACCAGTGATCGACAGGGGGTAAATACCGGGGAGCTGTTTTTT.

This chain joins TRBV11-2 and TRBJ2-1, with TRBD2 as a possible D gene (6 bases). With 7 bases removed from V and 0 bases from J, the gap between germline ends came to 16 bases. This CDR3 has 16 amino acids. Germline V gives CDR1 SGHAT, CDR2 FQNNGV. The CDR3 protein is CASNNGSGRSYNEQFF. In DNA, the CDR3 is TGTGCCAGCAATAACGGTAGCGGTCGCTCCTACAATGAGCAGTTCTTC.

The chain combines TRBV9 with TRBJ2-5; D not certain. CDR1 SGDLS and CDR2 YYNGEE come from the germline V gene. Trimming pared 0 bases from V and 9 bases from J, leaving 15 bases between. This CDR3 comprises 14 residues. CDR3 sequence (DNA): TGTGCCAGCAGCGTAGAGGTGGAGAGAGCAGCCCAGTACTTC. As protein: CASSVEVERAAQYF.

This chain connects TRBV12-5 to TRBJ1-5; D is undetermined. Germline lookup yields CDR1 LGHNT and CDR2 FRNRAP. The CDR3 contains 15 residues. The V end was cut by 5 bases, the J end by 3 bases, with 14 bases between. The CDR3 reads CASGRAGVFNQPQHF. The CDR3, as DNA: TGTGCTAGTGGTCGGGCGGGTGTCTTCAATCAGCCCCAGCATTTT.

The chain recombines TRBV10-3 with TRBJ1-2; 12 bases match TRBD1. The CDR3 totals 14 residues. Looked up from germline, CDR1 is ENHRY and CDR2 is SYGVKD. V dropped 8 bases and J dropped 6; count of bases not matched to a gene: 7. CDR3 region: CAIYQGQGAHGYTF. As DNA, the CDR3 is TGTGCCATCTATCAGGGACAGGGGGCTCATGGCTACACCTTC.

To note about this clone: Other nucleotide sequences from this sample produce the same CDR3. The chain links TRBV19 to TRBJ1-2, with 7 bases that match TRBD1. Trimming cost V 1 base and J 2 bases; bases outside gene matches: 4. CDR3 length equals 15 residues. Germline values: CDR1 LNHDA, CDR2 SQIVND (reference sequence). CDR3 region: CASSIGQGLNYGYTF. CDR3 in DNA: TGTGCCAGTAGTATAGGACAGGGTTTGAACTATGGCTACACCTTC.

The rearrangement links TRBV12-3 or TRBV12-4 to TRBJ1-3, with D perhaps matching TRBD1 (5 bases). The CDR3 runs 12 residues. V was cut by 8 bases and J by 3 bases, with 8 bases left in between. The CDR3 bases are TGTGCCAGCGGGGGGGGTGGAAACACCATATATTTT. Encoded protein: CASGGGGNTIYF.

V is TRBV30 and J is TRBJ2-7; tentative D call: TRBD1 (6 bases). The CDR3 covers 12 residues. CDR1 and CDR2 from the germline V gene are GTSNPN and SVGIG (reference sequence). Trimming pared 4 bases from V and 4 bases from J, leaving 11 bases between. The chain's CDR3 is CAWTPRGYEQYF. The CDR3 DNA sequence: TGTGCCTGGACCCCGAGGGGGTACGAGCAGTACTTC.

The J gene is TRBJ1-4, the V gene TRBV11-3; 8 nucleotides line up with TRBD1. With 5 bases clipped from V and 3 bases from J, the junction kept 5 bases outside the gene matches. This CDR3 comprises 15 residues. Germline V gene lookup returns CDR1 SGHNT and CDR2 YENEEA. This chain's CDR3 is CASSSRQGSNEKLFF. Written as DNA, the CDR3 is TGTGCCAGCAGCAGTAGACAGGGGTCTAATGAAAAACTGTTTTTT.

The chain links TRBV7-2 to TRBJ2-5, with TRBD1 matching 8 bases. Trimming at V came to 6 bases and at J to 6 bases, leaving 15 bases not matched to a gene. The CDR3 sequence is 16 residues long. Per germline, CDR1 SGHTA and CDR2 FQGNSA. The CDR3 coding sequence is TGTGCCAGCAGTTTTCCGGGACAGGCCCCGGTTCAGACCCAGTACTTC. It codes for CASSFPGQAPVQTQYF.